This is a list of T cell receptor beta chains from one sample in a study of control samples from healthy donors and cancer patients. Assay used: immunoSEQ multiplex PCR; TCRdb lists only in-frame clones, some missing. Found here are roughly 100,000 clones, just over 85% of them singletons; the top ten hold less than 15%. Sequenced sample: blood. The receptors were gathered from a young man in good health. CDR3s include the opening cysteine and the closing phenylalanine or tryptophan. The D gene is left open where the match is weak. Some rows have no size entry. The others give once, few or many, or a class for an expanded clone.

j_call	v_call	d_call	clone_size	cdr3_nt	cdr3_aa
TRBJ1-4	TRBV19	TRBD1	.	TGTGCCAGCAGACAGGGGGTCCGAACTAATGAAAAACTGTTTTTT	CASRQGVRTNEKLFF
TRBJ2-1	TRBV6-2/TRBV6-3	TRBD2	.	TGTGCCAGCAGTTACCTCGAGACTAGCGAAAGTGAGCAGTTCTTC	CASSYLETSESEQFF
TRBJ1-3	TRBV18	.	.	TGTGCCAGCTCACCAGATGTGGTCCATCTAAACTCCGGAAACACCATATATTTT	CASSPDVVHLNSGNTIYF
TRBJ2-3	TRBV12-3/TRBV12-4	.	.	TGTGCCAGCAGTTTAGCTAGCACAGATACGCAGTATTTT	CASSLASTDTQYF
TRBJ1-6	TRBV2	TRBD1	.	TGTGCCAGCAGTGAGGACAGGGATTCACCCCTCCACTTT	CASSEDRDSPLHF
TRBJ2-7	TRBV10-3	TRBD1	.	TGTGCCATCAGCGGACAGGGCGGGGACTACGAGCAGTACTTC	CAISGQGGDYEQYF
TRBJ1-6	TRBV5-1	.	.	TGCGCCAGCAGCTTTGACCAGGAAGAGGGATCACCCCTCCACTTT	CASSFDQEEGSPLHF
TRBJ2-5	TRBV6-6	.	.	TGTGCCAGCAGTTACGAAGGGGAGGAGACCCAGTACTTC	CASSYEGEETQYF
TRBJ2-2	TRBV9	.	.	TGTGCCAGCAGCCCTACCAACACCGGGGAGCTGTTTTTT	CASSPTNTGELFF
TRBJ2-7	TRBV5-3	.	.	TGTGCCAGAAGCCAGAACAGGCGTGCCTCCTACGAGCAGTACTTC	CARSQNRRASYEQYF
TRBJ1-1	TRBV24-1	.	.	TGTGCCGCCCCCTTCCAACCAGAGAACACTGAAGCTTTCTTT	CAAPFQPENTEAFF
TRBJ1-5	TRBV2	.	once	TGTGCCAGTCGAGACAGCAATCAGCCCCAGCATTTT	CASRDSNQPQHF
TRBJ1-2	TRBV29-1	TRBD1	once	TGCAGCGCTGCGGGACAGGGAAATGGCTACACCTTC	CSAAGQGNGYTF
TRBJ2-3	TRBV10-2	TRBD2	.	TGCGCCAGCAGTGAGGCTAGCGGGAGGACAGATACGCAGTATTTT	CASSEASGRTDTQYF
TRBJ1-2	TRBV3-1/TRBV3-2	.	.	TGTGCCAGCAGCCAAGATCGTAACTATGGCTACACCTTC	CASSQDRNYGYTF
TRBJ2-1	TRBV5-1	TRBD1	.	TGCGCCAGCAGCACCGACAGGGGGACTTACAATGAGCAGTTCTTC	CASSTDRGTYNEQFF
TRBJ2-7	TRBV7-9	TRBD1	.	TGTGCCAGCAGCTCGGGACAGGGGAGTCACGAGCAGTACTTC	CASSSGQGSHEQYF
TRBJ2-7	TRBV19	TRBD2	.	TGTGCCAGCAAGACTAGCGGGACCTACGAGCAGTACTTC	CASKTSGTYEQYF
TRBJ2-2	TRBV9	.	.	TGTGCCAGCAGCGTAGAGGGCAGGCAAGGACTACCTAACACCGGGGAGCTGTTTTTT	CASSVEGRQGLPNTGELFF
TRBJ2-1	TRBV29-1	TRBD1	.	TGCAGCGCCGGACAGGGAAGAAATGAGCAGTTCTTC	CSAGQGRNEQFF
TRBJ2-2	TRBV5-1	TRBD2	.	TGCGCCAGCAGCTTGGTGGCGGGAGCGCGCGGGGAGCTGTTTTTT	CASSLVAGARGELFF
TRBJ2-1	TRBV3-1/TRBV3-2	TRBD2	.	TGTGCCAGCAGCCAAAGAACTAGCGGGAGCGGTGAGCAGTTCTTC	CASSQRTSGSGEQFF
TRBJ2-3	TRBV4-1	.	.	TGCGCCAGCAGCCAGTTTGGGGTACCTAGCACAGATACGCAGTATTTT	CASSQFGVPSTDTQYF
TRBJ2-7	TRBV15	.	.	TGTGCCACTCGGAACGGGGTGGAGAACGAGCAGTACTTC	CATRNGVENEQYF
TRBJ2-7	TRBV27	.	.	TGTGCCAGCAGTCCCCCCTCGGCTAGTTCCTACGAGCAGTACTTC	CASSPPSASSYEQYF
TRBJ2-1	TRBV10-1	TRBD2	.	TGCGCCAGCAGTGATAGCGGGGACAATGAGCAGTTCTTC	CASSDSGDNEQFF
TRBJ1-1	TRBV5-1	TRBD1	.	TGCGCCAGCAGCTCAGAGACAGGGTTAGACACTGAAGCTTTCTTT	CASSSETGLDTEAFF
TRBJ2-1	TRBV27	TRBD1	.	TGTGCCAGCTCTAGGGGGACAGGGGCAGACAATGAGCAGTTCTTC	CASSRGTGADNEQFF
TRBJ1-4	TRBV27	.	.	TGTGCCAGCGGCCGGGATCGGGGGGCTGAAAAACTGTTTTTT	CASGRDRGAEKLFF
TRBJ2-7	TRBV28	TRBD2	few	TGTGCCAGCATAAGGACTAGCGGGATGTACGAGCAGTACTTC	CASIRTSGMYEQYF
TRBJ2-7	TRBV4-1	.	.	TGCGCCAGCAGCCAAGGAACAGGCTACGAGCAGTACTTC	CASSQGTGYEQYF
TRBJ1-5	TRBV30	.	.	TGTGCCTGGGGGGTAGATAGCAATCAGCCCCAGCATTTT	CAWGVDSNQPQHF
TRBJ1-1	TRBV5-1	.	.	TGCGCCAGCAGCACCAGGGATAGCGACACTGAAGCTTTCTTT	CASSTRDSDTEAFF
TRBJ2-2	TRBV6-2/TRBV6-3	.	.	TGTGCCAGCAGTTACTCGATCGAACAGGGCTTAGGCGGGGAGCTGTTTTTT	CASSYSIEQGLGGELFF
TRBJ2-5	TRBV6-5	TRBD2	few	TGTGCCAGCAGAGCGGGGGGTCAAGAGACCCAGTACTTC	CASRAGGQETQYF
TRBJ2-6	TRBV27	.	.	TGTGCCAGCAGTTTATACTCTGGGGCCAACGTCCTGACTTTC	CASSLYSGANVLTF
TRBJ1-1	TRBV11-2	.	.	TGTGCCAGCAGCTTAGCCCACAGCTCTGAAGCTTTCTTT	CASSLAHSSEAFF
TRBJ2-6	TRBV14	.	.	TGTGCCAGCAGCCAGGAGATATTAGGGTATGGGGCCAACGTCCTGACTTTC	CASSQEILGYGANVLTF
TRBJ1-1	TRBV9	TRBD1	.	TGTGCCAGCAGCGTAGTTCCAGGGGGAGTTCTTTACGAGGCTTTCTTT	CASSVVPGGVLYEAFF
TRBJ1-1	TRBV5-1	.	.	TGCGCCAGCAGCTTTGAGGGGGGAACTGAAGCTTTCTTT	CASSFEGGTEAFF
TRBJ1-2	TRBV6-1	.	.	TGTGCCAGCAGTGAACTCAGGGGTCCTGTCGGCTATGGCTACACCTTC	CASSELRGPVGYGYTF
TRBJ1-5	TRBV6-5	.	.	TGTGCCAGCAGTTTGGCATTAACAAGCAATCAGCCCCAGCATTTT	CASSLALTSNQPQHF
TRBJ2-3	TRBV19	.	.	TGTGCCAGTAGCGATAGAACTAGGGATACGCAGTATTTT	CASSDRTRDTQYF
TRBJ1-1	TRBV29-1	.	.	TGCAGCGTCTCTCAGGGACCCCGGGGAGCTTTCTTT	CSVSQGPRGAFF
TRBJ2-6	TRBV9	.	.	TGTGCCAGCAGCGCGAACCGGAGGGGCGCTGGGGCCAACGTCCTGACTTTC	CASSANRRGAGANVLTF
TRBJ2-5	TRBV5-4	TRBD2	.	TGTGCCAGCAGCTCCGATTCGACTAGCAGAGGGACCCAGTACTTC	CASSSDSTSRGTQYF
TRBJ2-3	TRBV9	.	many	TGTGCCAGCAGCGTAGCCAGGTCAGATACGCAGTATTTT	CASSVARSDTQYF
TRBJ2-7	TRBV28	TRBD2	.	TGTGCCAGCAGACTATCCGCGGGGGGCTTGGGTGAGCAGTACTTC	CASRLSAGGLGEQYF
TRBJ2-7	TRBV5-6	TRBD1	.	TGTGCCAGCAGTTCACGGCCGGGACAGGGTTACGAGCAGTACTTC	CASSSRPGQGYEQYF
TRBJ1-2	TRBV7-2	.	.	TGTGCCAGCAGCTTAGCGCGCGGGGACGCGGGGTATGGCTACACCTTC	CASSLARGDAGYGYTF
TRBJ1-3	TRBV30	.	few	TGTGCCTGGAGTTTGGAGGGTACGCGTGGAAACACCATATATTTT	CAWSLEGTRGNTIYF
TRBJ1-2	TRBV4-3	.	.	TGCGCCAGCAGCCAAGAGGCCGCCGGGGACTCCTATGGCTACACCTTC	CASSQEAAGDSYGYTF
TRBJ2-7	TRBV7-2	TRBD2	.	TGTGCCAGCAGCCCTACGCCCCGAGGGGCGGGAGGTCGCTACGAGCAGTACTTC	CASSPTPRGAGGRYEQYF